Shown below are 4 T cell receptor beta chains from a single sample sequenced in a study of T cells in Graves' hyperthyroidism and ophthalmopathy. It was RNA transcripts that yielded the amplified TCR beta CDR3 regions. HTBI primers drove first-round RT-PCR of the TCR CDR3. MiXCR was run by TCRdb on the multiplex PCR reads, yielding one entry per CDR3 protein. Of hundreds of thousands of distinct CDR3 sequences listed, roughly a quarter are singletons. Specimen: blood. The origin of the receptors is a woman younger than 45 with Graves' ophthalmopathy.

This clonotype was found many times. The rearrangement links TRBV13 to TRBJ2-7, with 11 positions matching TRBD2. The CDR3 contains 16 residues. Trimming at V came to 3 bases and at J to 4 bases, leaving 8 bases not matched to a gene. The germline V gene encodes CDR1 PRHDT and CDR2 FYEKMQ (reference sequence). Here the CDR3 reads CASSFGTSGGLYEQYF. CDR3 in DNA: TGTGCCAGCAGCTTTGGGACTAGCGGAGGCCTTTACGAGCAGTACTTC.

This clonotype has ten or more counts. The rearrangement uses TRBV12-3 or TRBV12-4 and TRBJ1-5, with D unresolved. The CDR3 runs to 14 residues. Trimming pared 3 bases from V and 7 bases from J, leaving 13 bases between. DNA for the CDR3: TGTGCCAGCAGTTTGGGAAACGGTATCCAGCCCCAGCATTTT. Translating it yields CASSLGNGIQPQHF.

On this clonotype itself: This may stem from a read error, because a much larger clone lies one nucleotide away. The rearrangement links TRBV20-1 to TRBJ2-7, with D perhaps TRBD2 (5 bases). The CDR3 spans 13 residues. CDR1 and CDR2 from the germline V gene are DFQATT and SNEGSKA (reference sequence). The CDR3 coding sequence is TGCAGTTCTAGCTCGTATAGCTCCTACGAGCAGTACTTC. This sequence encodes CSSSSYSSYEQYF.

This clonotype was recorded many times. This chain links TRBV20-1 with TRBJ1-5; D may be TRBD1 (6 bases). V gave up 5 bases and J gave up 5 bases, with 13 bases separating them. Germline V gives CDR1 DFQATT, CDR2 SNEGSKA (reference sequence). The CDR3 has 13 residues. CDR3 sequence reads: CSAGGTLYQPQHF. The CDR3 DNA is TGCAGTGCTGGCGGGACACTATATCAGCCCCAGCATTTT.